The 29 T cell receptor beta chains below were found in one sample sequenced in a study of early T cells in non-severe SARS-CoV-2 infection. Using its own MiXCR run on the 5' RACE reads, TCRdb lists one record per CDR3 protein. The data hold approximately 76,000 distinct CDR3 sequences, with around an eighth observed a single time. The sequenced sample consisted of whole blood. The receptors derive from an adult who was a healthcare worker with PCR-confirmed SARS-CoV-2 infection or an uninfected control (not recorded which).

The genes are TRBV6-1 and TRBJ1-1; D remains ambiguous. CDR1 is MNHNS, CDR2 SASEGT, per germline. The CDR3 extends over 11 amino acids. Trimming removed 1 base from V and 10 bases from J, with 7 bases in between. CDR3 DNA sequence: TGTGCCAGCAGTGAAGTGGCCGGAGCTTTCTTT. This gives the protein CASSEVAGAFF.

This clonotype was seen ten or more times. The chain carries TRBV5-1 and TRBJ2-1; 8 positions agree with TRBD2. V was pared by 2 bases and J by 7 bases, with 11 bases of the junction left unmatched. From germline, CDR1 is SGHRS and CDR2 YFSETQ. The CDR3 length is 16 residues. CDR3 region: CASSLLDGRAGNEQFF. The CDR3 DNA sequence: TGCGCCAGCAGCTTACTCGACGGGAGGGCCGGGAATGAGCAGTTCTTC.

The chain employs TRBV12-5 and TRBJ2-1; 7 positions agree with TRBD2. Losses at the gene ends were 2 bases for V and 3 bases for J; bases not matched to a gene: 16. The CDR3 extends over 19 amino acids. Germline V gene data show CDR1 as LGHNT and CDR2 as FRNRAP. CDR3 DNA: TGTGCTAGTGGTTTGATTCAGGGAGGGAGTTCTCGGATCTACAATGAGCAGTTCTTC. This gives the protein CASGLIQGGSSRIYNEQFF.

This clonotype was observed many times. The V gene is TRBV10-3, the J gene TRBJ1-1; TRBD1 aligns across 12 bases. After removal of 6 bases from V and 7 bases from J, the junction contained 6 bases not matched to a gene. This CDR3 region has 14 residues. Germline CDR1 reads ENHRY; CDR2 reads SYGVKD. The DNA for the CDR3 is TGTGCCATCAGGCCGGGACAGGGGGCTGATGAAGCTTTCTTT. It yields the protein CAIRPGQGADEAFF.

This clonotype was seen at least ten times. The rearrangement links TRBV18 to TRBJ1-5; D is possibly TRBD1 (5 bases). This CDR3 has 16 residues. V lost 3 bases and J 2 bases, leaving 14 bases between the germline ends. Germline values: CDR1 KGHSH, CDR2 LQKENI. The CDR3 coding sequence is TGTGCCAGCTCACCCGGACAATCGCCTCGCAATCAGCCCCAGCATTTT. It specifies CASSPGQSPRNQPQHF.

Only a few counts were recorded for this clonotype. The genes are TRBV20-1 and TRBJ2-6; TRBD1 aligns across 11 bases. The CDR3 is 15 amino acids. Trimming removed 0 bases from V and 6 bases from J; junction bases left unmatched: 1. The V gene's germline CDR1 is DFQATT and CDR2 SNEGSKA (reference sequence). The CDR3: CSARDGQGAANVLTF. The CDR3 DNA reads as TGCAGTGCTAGAGATGGACAGGGGGCGGCCAACGTCCTGACTTTC.

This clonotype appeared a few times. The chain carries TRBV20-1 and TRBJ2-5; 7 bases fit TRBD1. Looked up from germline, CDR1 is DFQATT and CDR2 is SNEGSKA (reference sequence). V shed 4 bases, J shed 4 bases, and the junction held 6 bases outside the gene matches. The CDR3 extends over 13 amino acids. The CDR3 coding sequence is TGCAGTGCTACTAAAGGGGGCTTAGAGACCCAGTACTTC. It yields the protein CSATKGGLETQYF.

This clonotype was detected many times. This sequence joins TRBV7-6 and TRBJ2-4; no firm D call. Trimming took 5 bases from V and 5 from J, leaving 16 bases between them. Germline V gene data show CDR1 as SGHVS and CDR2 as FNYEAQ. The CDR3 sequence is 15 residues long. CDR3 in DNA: TGTGCCAGCAGCCTAAAACACCCGCCGGAAAACATTCAGTACTTC. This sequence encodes CASSLKHPPENIQYF.

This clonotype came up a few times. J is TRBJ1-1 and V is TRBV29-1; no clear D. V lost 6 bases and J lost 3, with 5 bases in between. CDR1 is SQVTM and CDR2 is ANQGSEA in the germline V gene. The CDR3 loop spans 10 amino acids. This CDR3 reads CSVGDTEAFF. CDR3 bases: TGCAGCGTGGGCGACACTGAAGCTTTCTTT.

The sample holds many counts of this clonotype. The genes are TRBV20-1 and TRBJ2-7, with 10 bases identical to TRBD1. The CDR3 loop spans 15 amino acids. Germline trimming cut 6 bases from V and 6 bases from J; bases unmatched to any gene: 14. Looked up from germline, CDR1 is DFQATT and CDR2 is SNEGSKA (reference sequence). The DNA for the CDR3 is TGCAGTGCGCCGGCCCACGGGACAGGGGTAAGCGAGCAGTACTTC. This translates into CSAPAHGTGVSEQYF.

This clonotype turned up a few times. CDR3 in amino acids: CASSGTAFTYGYTF. The CDR3 coding sequence is TGTGCCAGCAGCGGGACAGCGTTTACCTATGGCTACACCTTC. V usage is TRBV7-9 and J usage is TRBJ1-2; TRBD1 agrees at 7 bases. The V and J ends lost 5 bases and 4 bases, in that order; junction bases with no gene match: 7. Germline V lookup: CDR1 SEHNR, CDR2 FQNEAQ (reference sequence). CDR3 length: 14 amino acids.

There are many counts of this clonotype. CDR3 sequence reads: CASSPAGGGARNEQFF. The CDR3 DNA is TGTGCCAGCAGCCCGGCGGGCGGGGGGGCCAGGAATGAGCAGTTCTTC. This rearrangement joins TRBV7-3 to TRBJ2-1; 9 nucleotides agree with TRBD2. V lost 5 bases to trimming and J lost 7 bases; unmatched junction nucleotides: 12. This CDR3 spans 16 amino acids. Germline CDR1 reads SGHTA; CDR2 reads FQGTGA.

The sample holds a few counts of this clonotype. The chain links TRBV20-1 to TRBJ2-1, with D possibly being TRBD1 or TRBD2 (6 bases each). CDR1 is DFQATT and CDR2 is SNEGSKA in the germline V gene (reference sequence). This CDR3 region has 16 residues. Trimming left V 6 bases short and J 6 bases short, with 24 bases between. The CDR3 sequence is CSATNPLGGQVNEQFF. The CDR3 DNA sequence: TGCAGTGCCACAAACCCCCTTGGGGGGCAGGTCAATGAGCAGTTCTTC.

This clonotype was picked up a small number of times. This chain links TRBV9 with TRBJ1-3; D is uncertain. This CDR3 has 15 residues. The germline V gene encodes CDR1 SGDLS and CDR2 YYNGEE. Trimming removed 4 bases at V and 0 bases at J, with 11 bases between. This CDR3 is CASSLSGASGNTIYF. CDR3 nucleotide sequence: TGTGCCAGCAGCCTGAGCGGAGCCTCTGGAAACACCATATATTTT. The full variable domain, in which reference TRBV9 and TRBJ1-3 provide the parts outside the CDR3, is DSGVTQTPKHLITATGQRVTLRCSPRSGDLSVYWYQQSLDQGLQFLIQYYNGEERAKGNILERFSAQQFPDLHSELNLSSLELGDSALYFCASSLSGASGNTIYFGEGSWLTVV.

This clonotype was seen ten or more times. CDR3 sequence (DNA): TGTGCCAGCTCACCGATGCAGCCGAGCTCTGGAAACACCATATATTTT. It codes for CASSPMQPSSGNTIYF. The V call is TRBV18, the J call TRBJ1-3; D is uncertain. The germline V and J ends were trimmed by 3 bases and 0 bases, with 12 bases remaining between them. From germline, CDR1 is KGHSH and CDR2 LQKENI. The CDR3 totals 16 residues.

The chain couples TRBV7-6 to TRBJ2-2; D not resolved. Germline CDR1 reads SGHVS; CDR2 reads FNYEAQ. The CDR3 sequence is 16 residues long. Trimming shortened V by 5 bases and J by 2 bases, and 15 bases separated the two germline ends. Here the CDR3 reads CASSLLNPGNTGELFF. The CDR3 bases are TGTGCCAGCAGCCTTTTGAACCCAGGAAACACCGGGGAGCTGTTTTTT.

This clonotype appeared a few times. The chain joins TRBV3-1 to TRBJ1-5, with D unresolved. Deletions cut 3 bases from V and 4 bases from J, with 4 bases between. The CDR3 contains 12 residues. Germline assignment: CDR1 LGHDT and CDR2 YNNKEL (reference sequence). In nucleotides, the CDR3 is TGTGCCAGCAGCCACCCAAATCAGCCCCAGCATTTT. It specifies CASSHPNQPQHF.

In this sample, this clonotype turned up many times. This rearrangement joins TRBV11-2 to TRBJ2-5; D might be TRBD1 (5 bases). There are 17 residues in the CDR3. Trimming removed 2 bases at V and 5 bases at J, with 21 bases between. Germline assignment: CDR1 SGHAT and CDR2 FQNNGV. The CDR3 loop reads CASSLKGLGQPRETQYF. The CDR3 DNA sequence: TGTGCCAGCAGCTTAAAGGGGTTGGGGCAACCAAGGGAGACCCAGTACTTC.

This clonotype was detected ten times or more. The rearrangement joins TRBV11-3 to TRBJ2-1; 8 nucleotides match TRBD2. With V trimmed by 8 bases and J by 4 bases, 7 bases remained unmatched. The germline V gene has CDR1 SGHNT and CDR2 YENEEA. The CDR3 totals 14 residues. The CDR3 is CASQAKRGYNEQFF. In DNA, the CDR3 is TGTGCCAGCCAAGCCAAGCGGGGGTACAATGAGCAGTTCTTC. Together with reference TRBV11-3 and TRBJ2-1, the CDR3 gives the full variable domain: EAGVVQSPRYKIIEKKQPVAFWCNPISGHNTLYWYLQNLGQGPELLIRYENEEAVDDSQLPKDRFSAERLKGVDSTLKIQPAELGDSAVYLCASQAKRGYNEQFFGPGTRLTVL.

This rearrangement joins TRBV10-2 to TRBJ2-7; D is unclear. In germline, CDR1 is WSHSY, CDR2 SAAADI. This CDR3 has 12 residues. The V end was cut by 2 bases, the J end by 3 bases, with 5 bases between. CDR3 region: CASSEDGYEQYF. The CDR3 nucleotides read TGCGCCAGCAGTGAGGACGGCTACGAGCAGTACTTC.

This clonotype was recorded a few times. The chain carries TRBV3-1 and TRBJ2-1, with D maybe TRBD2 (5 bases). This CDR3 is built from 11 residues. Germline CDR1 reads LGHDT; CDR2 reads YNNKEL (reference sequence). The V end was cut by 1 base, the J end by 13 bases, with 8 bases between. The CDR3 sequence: CASSQGGAQFF. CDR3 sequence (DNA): TGTGCCAGCAGCCAAGGGGGAGCCCAGTTCTTC.

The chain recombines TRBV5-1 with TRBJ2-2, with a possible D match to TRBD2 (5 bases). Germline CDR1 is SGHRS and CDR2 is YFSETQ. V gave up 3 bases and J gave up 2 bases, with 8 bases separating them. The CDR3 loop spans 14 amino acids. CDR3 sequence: CASSSDSNTGELFF. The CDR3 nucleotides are TGCGCCAGCAGCTCGGACTCAAACACCGGGGAGCTGTTTTTT.

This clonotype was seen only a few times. This chain's CDR3 is CASSPPGGVGYNEQFF. Here the CDR3 DNA reads TGCGCCAGCAGCCCCCCCGGGGGGGTAGGTTACAATGAGCAGTTCTTC. This chain uses TRBV5-1 with TRBJ2-1; TRBD2 agrees at 8 bases. The germline CDR1 and CDR2 sequences are SGHRS and YFSETQ. This CDR3 contains 16 residues. V gave up 4 bases and J gave up 4 bases; unmatched junction bases: 10.

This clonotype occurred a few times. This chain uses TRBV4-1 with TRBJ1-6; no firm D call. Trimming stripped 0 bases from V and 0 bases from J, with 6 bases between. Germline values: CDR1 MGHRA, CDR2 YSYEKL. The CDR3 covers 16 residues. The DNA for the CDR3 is TGCGCCAGCAGCCAAGACGGGAGCTCCTATAATTCACCCCTCCACTTT. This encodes CASSQDGSSYNSPLHF.

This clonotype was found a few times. CDR3 in amino acids: CASSLSRSNEQFF. The CDR3 region has the DNA TGCGCCAGCAGCTTATCCCGGAGCAATGAGCAGTTCTTC. The V gene is TRBV5-1, the J gene TRBJ2-1; no definite D call. The CDR3 runs 13 residues. V shed 2 bases and J shed 6 bases, with 9 bases lying between them. Germline loops: CDR1 SGHRS, CDR2 YFSETQ.

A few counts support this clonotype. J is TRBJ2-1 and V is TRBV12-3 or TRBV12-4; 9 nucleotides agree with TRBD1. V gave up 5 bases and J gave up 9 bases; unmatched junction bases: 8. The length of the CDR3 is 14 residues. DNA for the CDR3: TGTGCCAGCAGTAGGGGGACAGGGTATTTTGAGCAGTTCTTC. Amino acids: CASSRGTGYFEQFF.

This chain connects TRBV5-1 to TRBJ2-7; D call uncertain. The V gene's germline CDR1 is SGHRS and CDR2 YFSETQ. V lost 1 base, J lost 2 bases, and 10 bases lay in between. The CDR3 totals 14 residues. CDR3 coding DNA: TGCGCCAGCAGCTTGCTACCCACGACCTACGAGCAGTACTTC. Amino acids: CASSLLPTTYEQYF.

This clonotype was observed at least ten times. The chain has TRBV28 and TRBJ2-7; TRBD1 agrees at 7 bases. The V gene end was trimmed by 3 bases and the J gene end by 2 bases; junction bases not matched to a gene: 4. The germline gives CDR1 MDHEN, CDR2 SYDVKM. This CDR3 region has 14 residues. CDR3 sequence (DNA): TGTGCCAGCAGTTTGGGGACAGAGCCCTACGAGCAGTACTTC. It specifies CASSLGTEPYEQYF.

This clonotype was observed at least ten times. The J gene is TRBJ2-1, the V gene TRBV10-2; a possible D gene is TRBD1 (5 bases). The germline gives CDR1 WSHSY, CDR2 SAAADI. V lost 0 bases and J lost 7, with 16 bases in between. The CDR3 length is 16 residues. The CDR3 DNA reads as TGCGCCAGCAGTGAGTCAAAAGGGGTCACGGGTAATGAGCAGTTCTTC. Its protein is CASSESKGVTGNEQFF.